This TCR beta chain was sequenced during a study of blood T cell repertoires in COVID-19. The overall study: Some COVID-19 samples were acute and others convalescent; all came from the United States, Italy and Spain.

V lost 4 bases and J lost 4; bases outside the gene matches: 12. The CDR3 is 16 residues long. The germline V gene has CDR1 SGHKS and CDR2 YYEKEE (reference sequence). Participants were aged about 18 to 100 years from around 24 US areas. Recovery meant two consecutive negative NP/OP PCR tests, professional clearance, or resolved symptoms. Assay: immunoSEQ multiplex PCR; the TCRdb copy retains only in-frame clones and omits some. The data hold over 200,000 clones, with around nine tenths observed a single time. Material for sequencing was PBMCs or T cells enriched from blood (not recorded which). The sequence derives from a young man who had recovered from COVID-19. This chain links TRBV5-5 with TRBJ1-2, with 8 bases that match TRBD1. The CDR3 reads CASSPNTGGEAYGYTF. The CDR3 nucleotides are TGTGCCAGCAGCCCAAATACAGGGGGTGAGGCCTATGGCTACACCTTC. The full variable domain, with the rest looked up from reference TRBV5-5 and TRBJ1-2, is DAGVTQSPTHLIKTRGQQVTLRCSPISGHKSVSWYQQVLGQGPQFIFQYYEKEERGRGNFPDRFSARQFPNYSSELNVNALLLGDSALYLCASSPNTGGEAYGYTFGSGTRLTVV.